This T cell receptor beta chain is from a study (dated by TCRdb to 2015 to 2016). Receptors were amplified or captured by RT-PCR. Sequencer: Illumina MiSeq. TCRdb's own reprocessing of the public reads used fastp at Q25 and MiXCR and kept productive beta chains. Each CDR3 protein gets just one entry, which takes the most common genes and DNA from the rows behind it. This sample has about 700,000 distinct CDR3 sequences in its table, and 12% to 15% of those were observed once. The ten largest clonotypes hold 3% to 4.5% of the sample. The CDR1 and CDR2 encoded by the germline V gene are SGHTA and FQGTGA. Including cysteine and phenylalanine, the CDR3 has 16 amino acids. CDR3 DNA only is kept here, 48 bases in frame from base 1. Trimming leaves V shorter by 2 bases and J shorter by 4 bases, with the junction holding 6 bases beyond the gene matches. Notes on this clonotype: The antigen this receptor binds is unknown. Qualities for individual bases were not recorded, and no much larger clone is one base off.

The sequence links TRBV7-3 to TRBJ2-3, with 10 central nucleotides matching TRBD1. The TCR was taken from a female donor in good health, serving as a healthy control. Source material: memory CD4+ T cells from blood. The CDR3 loop reads CASSLYGTGVSDTQYF. The DNA sequence reads TGTGCCAGCAGCTTATACGGGACAGGGGTTTCAGATACGCAGTATTTT. The entire variable domain, with the stretches around the CDR3 drawn from the reference TRBV7-3 and TRBJ2-3 proteins, is GAGVSQTPSNKVTEKGKYVELRCDPISGHTALYWYRQSLGQGPEFLIYFQGTGAADDSGLPNDRFFAVRPEGSVSTLKIQRTERGDSAVYLCASSLYGTGVSDTQYFGPGTRLTVL.